This T cell receptor (beta chain) was found in a study of blood T cell repertoires in COVID-19. Turning to the study itself: Researchers got acute and convalescent COVID-19 samples from the United States, Italy and Spain. The cDNA or gDNA used as material had been derived from T cells, B-cell-depleted T cells, or PBMCs.

Participants were aged about 18 to 100 years, lived in 25 or so US areas, and enrolled virtually. Only one count was recorded for this clone. The CDR3 totals 15 residues. The germline gives CDR1 SGHRS, CDR2 YFSETQ. Trimming cost V 2 bases and J 4 bases; bases outside gene matches: 8. Sequencing used immunoSEQ multiplex PCR; TCRdb keeps in-frame clones, though not all of them. The sample yields 180,000 or so clones, roughly four fifths seen once. Input material: PBMCs or T cells enriched from blood (not recorded which). This clonotype was obtained from a man in his fifties who had recovered from COVID-19. The chain joins TRBV5-1 to TRBJ1-2; TRBD1 matches at 7 bases. CDR3 residues: CASSLTTGSGYGYTF. For the CDR3, the DNA is TGCGCCAGCAGCTTAACGACAGGGTCAGGCTATGGCTACACCTTC.